This record concerns one T cell receptor beta chain sequence. The data derive from a study of blood T cell repertoires in COVID-19. Study-level background: The United States, Italy and Spain supplied acute and convalescent COVID-19 samples. PBMCs, B-cell-depleted T cells, or T cells were the source of the cDNA or gDNA that made up the material.

The CDR3 sequence is 15 residues long. Germline V CDR1 and CDR2: KGHSH, LQKENI. Trimming at V came to 1 base and at J to 3 bases, leaving 1 base not matched to a gene. How the authors handled the data: Estimated nucleated cell counts came from reference gene primer amplification. Repertoires were generated with immunoSEQ multiplex PCR, while TCRdb's copy carries only in-frame clones and drops some. V and J calls and clone size follow that table, whereas D and trimming were derived from the DNA. The sample holds fewer than 35,000 clones; around nine tenths are singletons and the top ten take about 13%.

Specimen: peripheral blood. J is TRBJ2-4 and V is TRBV18; TRBD1 matches at 9 bases. The clonotype was recovered from a human donor in a cohort sampled during active COVID-19. CDR3 in DNA: TGTGCCAGCTCACCACGGGACAGGGTCAAAAACATTCAGTACTTC. Translation gives CASSPRDRVKNIQYF.